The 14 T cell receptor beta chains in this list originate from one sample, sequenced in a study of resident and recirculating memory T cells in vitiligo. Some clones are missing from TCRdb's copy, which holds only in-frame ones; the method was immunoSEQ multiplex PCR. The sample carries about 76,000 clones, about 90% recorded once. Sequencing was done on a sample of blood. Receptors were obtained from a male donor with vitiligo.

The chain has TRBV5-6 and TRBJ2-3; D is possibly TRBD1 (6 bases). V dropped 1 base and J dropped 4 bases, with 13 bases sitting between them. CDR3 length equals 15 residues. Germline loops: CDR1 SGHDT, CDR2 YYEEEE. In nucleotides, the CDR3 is TGTGCCAGCAGCTTGCAGGGGCGATGGTCAGATACGCAGTATTTT. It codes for CASSLQGRWSDTQYF.

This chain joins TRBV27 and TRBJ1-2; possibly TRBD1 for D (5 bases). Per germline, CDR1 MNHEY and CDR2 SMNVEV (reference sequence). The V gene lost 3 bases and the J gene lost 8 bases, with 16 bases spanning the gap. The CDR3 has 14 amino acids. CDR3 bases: TGTGCCAGCAGTTTCCTGGACAAGGAAGGGGGCTACACCTTC. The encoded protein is CASSFLDKEGGYTF.

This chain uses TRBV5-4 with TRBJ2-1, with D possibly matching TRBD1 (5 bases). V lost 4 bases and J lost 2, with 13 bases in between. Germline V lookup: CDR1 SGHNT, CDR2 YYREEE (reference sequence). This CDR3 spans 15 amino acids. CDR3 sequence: CASSHTGQTYNEQFF. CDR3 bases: TGTGCCAGCAGCCATACCGGACAAACCTACAATGAGCAGTTCTTC.

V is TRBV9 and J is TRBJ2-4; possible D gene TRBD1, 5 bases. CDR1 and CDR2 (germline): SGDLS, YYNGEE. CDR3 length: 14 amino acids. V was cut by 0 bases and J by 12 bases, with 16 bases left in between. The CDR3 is CASSVDGASDGQYF. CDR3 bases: TGTGCCAGCAGCGTAGATGGGGCGAGCGATGGTCAGTACTTC.

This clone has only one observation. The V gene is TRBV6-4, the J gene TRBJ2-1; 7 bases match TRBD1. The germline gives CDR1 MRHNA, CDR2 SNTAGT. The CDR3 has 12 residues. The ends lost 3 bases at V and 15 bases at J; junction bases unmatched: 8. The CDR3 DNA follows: TGTGCCAGCAGTGAAGTCTCAGGGGGTATGTTCTTC. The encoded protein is CASSEVSGGMFF.

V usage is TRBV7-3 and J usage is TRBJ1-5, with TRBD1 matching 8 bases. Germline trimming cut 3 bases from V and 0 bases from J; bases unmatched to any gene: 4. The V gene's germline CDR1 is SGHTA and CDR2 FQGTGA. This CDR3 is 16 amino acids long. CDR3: CASSFRQGLSNQPQHF. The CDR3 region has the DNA TGTGCCAGCAGCTTCCGACAGGGGCTTAGCAATCAGCCCCAGCATTTT.

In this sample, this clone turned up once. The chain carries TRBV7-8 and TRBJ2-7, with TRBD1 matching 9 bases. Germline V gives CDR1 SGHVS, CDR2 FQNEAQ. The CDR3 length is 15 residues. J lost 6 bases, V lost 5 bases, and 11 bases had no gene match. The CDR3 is CASSMAGTGLLEQYF. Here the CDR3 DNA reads TGTGCCAGCAGCATGGCCGGGACAGGGCTCCTCGAGCAGTACTTC.

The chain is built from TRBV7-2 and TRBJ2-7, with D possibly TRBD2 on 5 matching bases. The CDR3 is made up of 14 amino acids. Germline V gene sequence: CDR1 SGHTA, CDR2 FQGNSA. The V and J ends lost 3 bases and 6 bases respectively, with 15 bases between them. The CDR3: CASSFGRVPSEQYF. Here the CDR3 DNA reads TGTGCCAGCAGCTTTGGGCGGGTTCCCTCCGAGCAGTACTTC.

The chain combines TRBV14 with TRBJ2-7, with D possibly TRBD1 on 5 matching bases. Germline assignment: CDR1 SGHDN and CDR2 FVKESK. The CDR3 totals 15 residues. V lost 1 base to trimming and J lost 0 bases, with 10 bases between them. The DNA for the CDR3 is TGTGCCAGCAGCCAAGTAAGGGGTAGCTCCTACGAGCAGTACTTC. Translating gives CASSQVRGSSYEQYF.

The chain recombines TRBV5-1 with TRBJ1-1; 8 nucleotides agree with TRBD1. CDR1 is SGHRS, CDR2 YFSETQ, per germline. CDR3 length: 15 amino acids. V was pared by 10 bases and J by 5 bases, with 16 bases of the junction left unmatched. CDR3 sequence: CASQGAYRGRTEAFF. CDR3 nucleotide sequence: TGCGCCTCTCAGGGGGCGTACAGGGGGAGGACTGAAGCTTTCTTT.

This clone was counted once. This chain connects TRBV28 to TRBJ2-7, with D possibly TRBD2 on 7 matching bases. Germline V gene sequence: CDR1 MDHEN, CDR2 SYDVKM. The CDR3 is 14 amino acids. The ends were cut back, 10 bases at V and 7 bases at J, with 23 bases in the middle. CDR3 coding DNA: TGTGCCACCCAGAGGAGTGCCGGGGGGCGGGAGCAGTACTTC. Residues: CATQRSAGGREQYF.

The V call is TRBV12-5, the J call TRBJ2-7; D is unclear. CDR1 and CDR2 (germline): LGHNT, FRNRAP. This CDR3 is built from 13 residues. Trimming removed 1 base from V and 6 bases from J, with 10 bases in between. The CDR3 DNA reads TGTGCTAGTGGTTTGGACGGGTGGCCCGAGCAGTACTTC. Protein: CASGLDGWPEQYF.

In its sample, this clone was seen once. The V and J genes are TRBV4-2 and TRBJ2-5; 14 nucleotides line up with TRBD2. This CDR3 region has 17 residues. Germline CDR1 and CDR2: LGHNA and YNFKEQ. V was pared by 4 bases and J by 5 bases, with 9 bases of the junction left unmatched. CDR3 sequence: CASSPLTSGRAGETQYF. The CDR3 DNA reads TGTGCCAGCAGCCCTCTGACTAGCGGGAGGGCCGGGGAGACCCAGTACTTC.

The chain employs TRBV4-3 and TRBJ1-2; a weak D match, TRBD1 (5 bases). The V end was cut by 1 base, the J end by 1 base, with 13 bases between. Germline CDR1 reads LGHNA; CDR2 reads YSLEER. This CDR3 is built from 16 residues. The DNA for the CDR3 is TGCGCCAGCAGCCAAGTTGGCGGGACCGATAACTATGGCTACACCTTC. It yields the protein CASSQVGGTDNYGYTF.